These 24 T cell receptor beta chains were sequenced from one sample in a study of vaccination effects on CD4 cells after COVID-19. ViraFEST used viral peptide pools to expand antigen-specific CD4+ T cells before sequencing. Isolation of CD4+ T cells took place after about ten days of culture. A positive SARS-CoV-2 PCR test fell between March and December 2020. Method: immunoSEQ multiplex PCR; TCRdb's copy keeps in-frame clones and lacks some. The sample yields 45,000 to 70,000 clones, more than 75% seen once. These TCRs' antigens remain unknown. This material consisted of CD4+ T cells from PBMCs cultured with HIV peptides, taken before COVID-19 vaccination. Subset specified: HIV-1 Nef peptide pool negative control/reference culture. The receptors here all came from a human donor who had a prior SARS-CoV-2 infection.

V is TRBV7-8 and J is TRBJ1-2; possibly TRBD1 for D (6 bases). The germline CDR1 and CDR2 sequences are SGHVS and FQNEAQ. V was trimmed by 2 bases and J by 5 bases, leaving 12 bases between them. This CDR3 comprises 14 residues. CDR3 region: CASSLRSRGYGYTF. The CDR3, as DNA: TGTGCCAGCAGCTTAAGGTCCAGGGGATATGGCTACACCTTC.

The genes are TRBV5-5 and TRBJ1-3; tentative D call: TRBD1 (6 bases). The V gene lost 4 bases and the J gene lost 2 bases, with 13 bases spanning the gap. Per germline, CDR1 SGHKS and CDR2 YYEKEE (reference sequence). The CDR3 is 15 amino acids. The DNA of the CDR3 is TGTGCCAGCAGCGTAACAGGGACGCCTGGAAACACCATATATTTT. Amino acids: CASSVTGTPGNTIYF.

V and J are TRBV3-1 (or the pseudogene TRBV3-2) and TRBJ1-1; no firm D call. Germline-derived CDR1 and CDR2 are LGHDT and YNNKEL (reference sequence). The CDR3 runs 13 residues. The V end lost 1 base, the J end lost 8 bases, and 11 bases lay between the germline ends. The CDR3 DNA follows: TGTGCCAGCAGCCAAGGATGGGTCGTGGAAGCTTTCTTT. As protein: CASSQGWVVEAFF.

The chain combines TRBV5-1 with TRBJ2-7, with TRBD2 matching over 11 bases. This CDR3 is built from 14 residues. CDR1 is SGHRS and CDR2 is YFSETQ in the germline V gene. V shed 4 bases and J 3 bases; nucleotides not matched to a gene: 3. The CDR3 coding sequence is TGCGCCAGCAGCCTGGGACTAGCGGTCTACGAGCAGTACTTC. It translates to CASSLGLAVYEQYF.

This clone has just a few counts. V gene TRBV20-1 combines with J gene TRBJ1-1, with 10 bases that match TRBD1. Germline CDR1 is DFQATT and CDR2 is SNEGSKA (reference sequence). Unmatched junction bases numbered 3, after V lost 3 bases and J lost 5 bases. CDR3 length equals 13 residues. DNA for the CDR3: TGCAGTGCTAGTCGACAGGGGGCTACTGAAGCTTTCTTT. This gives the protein CSASRQGATEAFF.

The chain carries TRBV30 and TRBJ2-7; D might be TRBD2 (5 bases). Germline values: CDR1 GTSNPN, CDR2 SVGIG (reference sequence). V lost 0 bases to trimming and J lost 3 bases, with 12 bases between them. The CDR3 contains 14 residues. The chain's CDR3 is CAWSVRRRDYEQYF. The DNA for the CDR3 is TGTGCCTGGAGTGTCCGCCGCCGGGACTACGAGCAGTACTTC.

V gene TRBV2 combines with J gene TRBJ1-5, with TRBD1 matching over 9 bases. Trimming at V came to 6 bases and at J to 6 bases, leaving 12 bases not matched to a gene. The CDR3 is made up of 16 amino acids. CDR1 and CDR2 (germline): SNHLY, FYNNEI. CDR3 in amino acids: CASSREGTGFSQPQHF. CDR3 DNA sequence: TGTGCCAGCAGCAGAGAGGGGACAGGGTTTAGTCAGCCCCAGCATTTT.

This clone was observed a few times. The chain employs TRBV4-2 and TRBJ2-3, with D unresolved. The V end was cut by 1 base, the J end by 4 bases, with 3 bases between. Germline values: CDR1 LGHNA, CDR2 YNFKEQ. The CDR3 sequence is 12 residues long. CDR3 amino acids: CASSQVADTQYF. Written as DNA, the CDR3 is TGTGCCAGCAGCCAAGTGGCAGATACGCAGTATTTT.

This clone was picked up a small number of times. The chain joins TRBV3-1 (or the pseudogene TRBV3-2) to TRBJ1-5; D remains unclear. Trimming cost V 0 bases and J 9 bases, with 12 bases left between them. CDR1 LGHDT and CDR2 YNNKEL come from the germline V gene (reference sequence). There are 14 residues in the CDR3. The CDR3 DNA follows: TGTGCCAGCAGCCAAGATCACGGTTATTGGCCCCAGCATTTT. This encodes CASSQDHGYWPQHF.

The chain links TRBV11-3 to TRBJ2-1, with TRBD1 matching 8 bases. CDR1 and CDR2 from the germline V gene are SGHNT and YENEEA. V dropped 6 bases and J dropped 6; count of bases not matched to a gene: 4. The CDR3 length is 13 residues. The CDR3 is CASRLTGVNEQFF. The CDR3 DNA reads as TGTGCCAGCAGACTGACAGGGGTCAATGAGCAGTTCTTC.

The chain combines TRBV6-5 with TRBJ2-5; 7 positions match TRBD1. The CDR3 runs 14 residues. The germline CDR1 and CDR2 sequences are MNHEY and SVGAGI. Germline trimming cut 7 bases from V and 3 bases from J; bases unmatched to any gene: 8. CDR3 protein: CASNNRDREETQYF. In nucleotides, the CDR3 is TGTGCCAGCAACAACCGGGACAGAGAAGAGACCCAGTACTTC.

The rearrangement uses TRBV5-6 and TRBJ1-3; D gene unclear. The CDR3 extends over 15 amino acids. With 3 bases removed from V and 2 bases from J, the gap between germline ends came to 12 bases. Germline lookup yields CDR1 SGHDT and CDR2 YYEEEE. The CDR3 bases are TGTGCCAGCAGCTCTCCCCAGCGGCCTGGAAACACCATATATTTT. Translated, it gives CASSSPQRPGNTIYF.

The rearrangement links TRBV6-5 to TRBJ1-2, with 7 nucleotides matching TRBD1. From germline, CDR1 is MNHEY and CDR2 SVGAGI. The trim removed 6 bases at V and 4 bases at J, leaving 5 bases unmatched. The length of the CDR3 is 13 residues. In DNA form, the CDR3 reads TGTGCCAGCAGCCAGGGGGTAAGCTATGGCTACACCTTC. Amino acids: CASSQGVSYGYTF.

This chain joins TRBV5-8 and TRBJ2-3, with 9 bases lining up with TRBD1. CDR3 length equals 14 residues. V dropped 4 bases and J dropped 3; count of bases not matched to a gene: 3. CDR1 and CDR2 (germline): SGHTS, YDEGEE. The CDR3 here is CASSPDRGTDTQYF. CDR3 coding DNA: TGTGCCAGCAGCCCGGACAGGGGAACAGATACGCAGTATTTT. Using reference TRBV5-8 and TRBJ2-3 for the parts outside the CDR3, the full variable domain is EAGVTQSPTHLIKTRGQQATLRCSPISGHTSVYWYQQALGLGLQFLLWYDEGEERNRGNFPPRFSGRQFPNYSSELNVNALELEDSALYLCASSPDRGTDTQYFGPGTRLTVL.

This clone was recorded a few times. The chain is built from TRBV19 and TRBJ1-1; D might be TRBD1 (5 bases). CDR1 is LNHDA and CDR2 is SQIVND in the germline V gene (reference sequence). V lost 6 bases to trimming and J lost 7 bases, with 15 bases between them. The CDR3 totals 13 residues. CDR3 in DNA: TGTGCCAGTAGATGGGGCGCTGGCGGTGAAGCTTTCTTT. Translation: CASRWGAGGEAFF.

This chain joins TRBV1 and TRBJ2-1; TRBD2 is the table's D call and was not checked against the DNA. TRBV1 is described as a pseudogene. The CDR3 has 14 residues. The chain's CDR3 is CTSSRTSEFSEQFF. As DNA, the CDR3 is TGCACCAGCAGCCGGACTAGCGAGTTCAGTGAGCAGTTCTTC.

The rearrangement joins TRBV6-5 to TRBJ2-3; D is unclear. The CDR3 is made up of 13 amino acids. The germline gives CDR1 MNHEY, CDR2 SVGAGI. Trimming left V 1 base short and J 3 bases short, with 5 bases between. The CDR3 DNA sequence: TGTGCCAGCAGTTACTTCGGGACAGATACGCAGTATTTT. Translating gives CASSYFGTDTQYF.

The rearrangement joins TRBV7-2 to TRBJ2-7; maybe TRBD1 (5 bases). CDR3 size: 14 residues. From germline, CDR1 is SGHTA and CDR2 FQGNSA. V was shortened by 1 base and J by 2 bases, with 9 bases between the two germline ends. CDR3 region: CASSLGRVPYEQYF. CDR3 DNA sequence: TGTGCCAGCAGCTTAGGCAGGGTCCCCTACGAGCAGTACTTC.

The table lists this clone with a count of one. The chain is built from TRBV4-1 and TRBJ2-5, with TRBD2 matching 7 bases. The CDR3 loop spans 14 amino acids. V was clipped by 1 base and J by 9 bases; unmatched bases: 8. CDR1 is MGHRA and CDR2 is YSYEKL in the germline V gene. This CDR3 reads CASSQGTPRGAQYF. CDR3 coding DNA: TGCGCCAGCAGCCAAGGGACTCCTCGGGGGGCCCAGTACTTC.

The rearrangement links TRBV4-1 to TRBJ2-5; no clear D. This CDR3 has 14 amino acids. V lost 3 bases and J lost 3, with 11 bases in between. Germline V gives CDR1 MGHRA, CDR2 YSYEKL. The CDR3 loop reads CASSHGLLEETQYF. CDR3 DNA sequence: TGCGCCAGCAGCCACGGATTGCTAGAAGAGACCCAGTACTTC.

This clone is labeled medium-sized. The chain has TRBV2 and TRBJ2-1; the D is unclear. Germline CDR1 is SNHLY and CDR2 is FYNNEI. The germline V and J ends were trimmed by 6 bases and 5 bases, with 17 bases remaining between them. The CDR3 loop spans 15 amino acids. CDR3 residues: CASREMGSQNNEQFF. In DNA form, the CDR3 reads TGTGCCAGCAGGGAAATGGGTTCACAAAACAATGAGCAGTTCTTC.

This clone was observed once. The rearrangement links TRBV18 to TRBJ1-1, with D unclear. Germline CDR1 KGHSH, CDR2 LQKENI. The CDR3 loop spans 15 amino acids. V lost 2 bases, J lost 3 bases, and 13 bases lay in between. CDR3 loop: CASSPISLPHTEAFF. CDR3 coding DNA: TGTGCCAGCTCACCAATATCTCTCCCTCACACTGAAGCTTTCTTT.

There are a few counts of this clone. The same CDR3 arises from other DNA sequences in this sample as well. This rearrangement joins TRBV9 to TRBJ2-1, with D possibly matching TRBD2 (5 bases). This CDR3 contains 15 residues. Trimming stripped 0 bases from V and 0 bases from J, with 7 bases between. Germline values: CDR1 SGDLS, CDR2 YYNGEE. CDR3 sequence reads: CASSVAGDSYNEQFF. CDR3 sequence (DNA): TGTGCCAGCAGCGTAGCCGGGGACTCCTACAATGAGCAGTTCTTC.

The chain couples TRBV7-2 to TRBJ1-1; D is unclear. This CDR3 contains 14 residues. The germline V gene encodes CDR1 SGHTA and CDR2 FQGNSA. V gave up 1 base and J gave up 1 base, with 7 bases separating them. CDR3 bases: TGTGCCAGCAGCTTAGTTCAGGAGAACACTGAAGCTTTCTTT. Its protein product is CASSLVQENTEAFF.